This TCR beta chain originates from a study of STAT3 mutations in large granular lymphocyte leukemia. Whole-study context: Roughly half of the longitudinally sequenced T-LGLL patients carried detectable canonical activating STAT3 mutations.

Per the germline V gene, CDR1 is MDHEN and CDR2 is SYDVKM. Trimming at V came to 4 bases and at J to 2 bases, leaving 4 bases not matched to a gene. This CDR3 comprises 15 residues. The study, taken as a whole, reports: In T-cell large granular lymphocyte leukemia, about half of patients showed multiple immunodominant subclonotypes.

As concerns this clone: What it binds is unknown.

Clones were sequenced by immunoSEQ multiplex PCR, and TCRdb holds only the in-frame ones, with some missing. Counted here are over 30,000 clones, over 75% occurring once; the ten biggest clones make up 0.35% to 0.5%. Material: PBMCs. The chain joins TRBV28 to TRBJ1-2, with 10 positions matching TRBD1. The sequence was obtained from a human donor with T large granular lymphocyte leukemia. Some clones in this sample may be carry-over from other donors' samples. CDR3 residues: CASSSPGQGNYGYTF. For the CDR3, the DNA is TGTGCCAGCAGTTCGCCGGGACAGGGGAACTATGGCTACACCTTC.